This TCR beta chain was retrieved from a study of T cells in Graves' hyperthyroidism and ophthalmopathy. Findings of the study overall: Blood also held most thyroid clonotypes expanded beyond 0.001.

CDR3 length equals 14 residues. Germline-derived CDR1 and CDR2 are SGHRS and YFSETQ. The trim removed 4 bases at V and 8 bases at J, leaving 7 bases unmatched. The source material, RNA transcripts, was used to amplify TCR beta CDR3 regions. A set of HTBI primers served as the primers for a first-round RT-PCR of the TCR CDR3. Via MiXCR, TCRdb re-called the multiplex PCR reads, giving one row per CDR3 protein. In the table there are fewer than 500,000 distinct CDR3 sequences, about 14% of which are singletons. To note about this clonotype: What it recognizes is unknown.

The sample taken for sequencing was blood. The chain has TRBV5-1 and TRBJ1-2; 11 bases agree with TRBD1. The receptor was derived from a man aged 25-45 years with Graves' hyperthyroidism that later progressed to Graves' ophthalmopathy. The CDR3 loop reads CASSPGQGGVGYTF. The DNA of the CDR3 is TGCGCCAGCAGCCCGGGACAGGGGGGGGTCGGCTACACCTTC.